This is a list of T cell receptor beta chains from one sample in a study of shared clonotypes between healthy human individuals. Sequenced by immunoSEQ multiplex PCR; TCRdb stores in-frame clones only, minus some. The data hold hundreds of thousands of clones, with about 98% observed a single time. Specimen: naive CD8+ T cells sorted from blood. Receptors originate from a man aged 30 to 45 in good health. The CDR3 runs from the conserved cysteine through the conserved F or W. The D gene is left open where the match is weak. Size is stated for part of the rows, as once, few or many counts, or as a class when the clone is expanded.

abundance | j_gene | v_gene | d_gene | CDR3nt | CDR3aa
NA | TRBJ2-1 | TRBV27 | NA | TGTGCCAGCAGTTGGGGGGCGCCACCCGCCTACAATGAGCAGTTCTTC | CASSWGAPPAYNEQFF
NA | TRBJ2-1 | TRBV18 | TRBD1 | TGTGCCAGCTCACTCTCAGCCCGGGACAGGGTGTACAATGAGCAGTTCTTC | CASSLSARDRVYNEQFF
NA | TRBJ2-7 | TRBV6-1 | NA | TGTGCCAGCAGTGAACAACCCGTTTACGAGCAGTACTTC | CASSEQPVYEQYF
NA | TRBJ2-1 | TRBV27 | TRBD1 | TGTGCCAGCAGTCCATGGACAGGGGGCTCCTACAATGAGCAGTTCTTC | CASSPWTGGSYNEQFF
NA | TRBJ2-7 | TRBV27 | NA | TGTGCCAGCAGTTTAGGGGCGTACTCCTACGAGCAGTACTTC | CASSLGAYSYEQYF
NA | TRBJ1-5 | TRBV7-9 | NA | TGTGCCAGCAGCTTAGGGGCGGGGGCCCTACGGCAGCCCCAGCATTTT | CASSLGAGALRQPQHF
once | TRBJ2-3 | TRBV10-3 | NA | TGTGCCATCAGTGAGTCGATTCTAGCTCCCACAGATACGCAGTATTTT | CAISESILAPTDTQYF
NA | TRBJ2-2 | TRBV29-1 | NA | TGCAGCGTTGAATTTACAGGCCCAGCGAACACCGGGGAGCTGTTTTTT | CSVEFTGPANTGELFF
NA | TRBJ1-2 | TRBV11-2 | TRBD1 | TGTGCCAGCAGCTTGGGCCGGACAGGTTTTCCGGATGGCTACACCTTC | CASSLGRTGFPDGYTF
NA | TRBJ2-1 | TRBV7-9 | TRBD1 | TGTGCCAGCAGCCCCAACACGTCCAGGGGGCTCCGCTACAATGAGCAGTTCTTC | CASSPNTSRGLRYNEQFF
NA | TRBJ2-7 | TRBV2 | NA | TGTGCCAGCAGTGGGGTGTCCTACGAGCAGTACTTC | CASSGVSYEQYF
NA | TRBJ2-1 | TRBV27 | TRBD2 | TGTGCCAGCAGCGGGGAGCGGGGGAGGATCTCCTACAATGAGCAGTTCTTC | CASSGERGRISYNEQFF
NA | TRBJ2-1 | TRBV14 | NA | TGTGCCAGCAGCCAAGCAAGAAATGAGCAGTTCTTC | CASSQARNEQFF
once | TRBJ2-7 | TRBV7-9 | NA | TGTGCCAGCAGCTTCTTTGGCCAGGGGGGTGACGAGCAGTACTTC | CASSFFGQGGDEQYF
NA | TRBJ1-5 | TRBV7-9 | NA | TGTGCCAGCAGCTTCGTCGGCCAGAATCAGCCCCAGCATTTT | CASSFVGQNQPQHF
NA | TRBJ2-1 | TRBV2 | NA | TGTGCCAGCGGGGGTAGGAATGAGCAGTTCTTC | CASGGRNEQFF
NA | TRBJ2-7 | TRBV7-9 | NA | TGTGCCAGCAGCGAACCCGACAGTGACTTCTACGAGCAGTACTTC | CASSEPDSDFYEQYF
NA | TRBJ2-5 | TRBV5-1 | NA | TGCGCCAGCAGCTCAACAGTTAAAGAGACCCAGTACTTC | CASSSTVKETQYF
NA | TRBJ2-7 | TRBV7-9 | NA | TGTGCCAGCAGCTCCCGAACTGGGCCCTACGAGCAGTACTTC | CASSSRTGPYEQYF
NA | TRBJ2-7 | TRBV29-1 | NA | TGCAGCGTTGAACAAGACGCCCCGCACGAGCAGTACTTC | CSVEQDAPHEQYF
NA | TRBJ2-3 | TRBV6-6 | TRBD2 | TGTGCCAGCAGCAGTAGCGGGAGCGGGACAGATACGCAGTATTTT | CASSSSGSGTDTQYF
NA | TRBJ1-1 | TRBV7-8 | TRBD1 | TGTGCCAGCAGCTACAGGGGTTCCGGTGAAGCTTTCTTT | CASSYRGSGEAFF
NA | TRBJ1-2 | TRBV6-4 | TRBD1 | TGTGCCAGCAGTGAAAACAGGGGCGACGATGGCTACACCTTC | CASSENRGDDGYTF
NA | TRBJ1-5 | TRBV6-1 | NA | TGTGCCAGCAGTGACGGGAATCAGCCCCAGCATTTT | CASSDGNQPQHF
NA | TRBJ2-7 | TRBV27 | NA | TGTGCCAGCAGTCCGAGCTCCTACGAGCAGTACTTC | CASSPSSYEQYF
NA | TRBJ2-7 | TRBV19 | NA | TGTGCCAGTAGTGGACCTACCTACGAGCAGTACTTC | CASSGPTYEQYF
NA | TRBJ2-7 | TRBV5-1 | NA | TGCGCCAGCAGCTTGAACGGGCGCGTCGACGAGCAGTACTTC | CASSLNGRVDEQYF
NA | TRBJ2-1 | TRBV9 | NA | TGTGCCAGCAGCCCGGGGGACCGGACCATGTACAATGAGCAGTTCTTC | CASSPGDRTMYNEQFF
NA | TRBJ2-1 | TRBV29-1 | NA | TGCAGCGTTGTAGGAGCGTCCTCCTACAATGAGCAGTTCTTC | CSVVGASSYNEQFF
once | TRBJ2-7 | TRBV7-9 | TRBD1 | TGTGCCAGCAGCTCGAGGACAGGGCGGCCCTACGAGCAGTACTTC | CASSSRTGRPYEQYF
NA | TRBJ2-7 | TRBV27 | TRBD1 | TGTGCCAGCTCTGACAGGGCTTTGGGCGAGCAGTACTTC | CASSDRALGEQYF
NA | TRBJ2-7 | TRBV2 | NA | TGTGCCACCGCTGAACTACAGGGAGGGAGCTCCTACGAGCAGTACTTC | CATAELQGGSSYEQYF
once | TRBJ2-1 | TRBV11-2 | TRBD1 | TGTGCCAGCAGCTTAGGAGGGGGCCTGAATGAGCAGTTCTTC | CASSLGGGLNEQFF
NA | TRBJ2-7 | TRBV7-2 | NA | TGTGCCAGCAGCCCAGGGACCGATCACTACGAGCAGTACTTC | CASSPGTDHYEQYF
NA | TRBJ2-5 | TRBV7-9 | NA | TGTGCCAGCAGCCCCCCGGGGCGTATATCACAAGAGACCCAGTACTTC | CASSPPGRISQETQYF
NA | TRBJ2-1 | TRBV7-3 | TRBD2 | TGTGCCAGCAGCCCACACGGACTAGCGGGCCACAATGAGCAGTTCTTC | CASSPHGLAGHNEQFF
NA | TRBJ2-7 | TRBV27 | TRBD1 | TGTGCCAGCAGTTCAGGCGACAGGGCCAACGAGCAGTACTTC | CASSSGDRANEQYF
once | TRBJ2-7 | TRBV27 | TRBD2 | TGTGCCAGCAGTTTAAACGGGAGGGCCCGCTACGAGCAGTACTTC | CASSLNGRARYEQYF
NA | TRBJ1-1 | TRBV6-1 | TRBD1 | TGTGCCAGCAGTGAATCGACAGGGGGCTTGGACACTGAAGCTTTCTTT | CASSESTGGLDTEAFF
NA | TRBJ2-7 | TRBV2 | TRBD2 | TGTGCCAGCAACGGCGGGAGAAGCTACGAGCAGTACTTC | CASNGGRSYEQYF
NA | TRBJ2-3 | TRBV4-2 | NA | TGTGCCAGCAGCCATAGCACCCTTCGGGACGGTGGCACAGATACGCAGTATTTT | CASSHSTLRDGGTDTQYF
NA | TRBJ2-7 | TRBV7-9 | TRBD2 | TGTGCCATCAAGGCTAGCGGGACCTACGAGCAGTACTTC | CAIKASGTYEQYF
NA | TRBJ2-1 | TRBV11-2 | NA | TGTGCCAGCAGCTTAGAACACAATGAGCAGTTCTTC | CASSLEHNEQFF
NA | TRBJ2-1 | TRBV11-2 | NA | TGTGCCAGCAGCTCTGGATTGGGGGGGCCATACAATGAGCAGTTCTTC | CASSSGLGGPYNEQFF
NA | TRBJ2-1 | TRBV11-2 | TRBD2 | TGTGCCAGCAGCTTAGATTCCTACACTAGCGGGAGGAATGAGCAGTTCTTC | CASSLDSYTSGRNEQFF
once | TRBJ1-1 | TRBV7-9 | NA | TGTGCCAGCAGCTTTCCGGGACAAATGAACACTGAAGCTTTCTTT | CASSFPGQMNTEAFF
NA | TRBJ2-7 | TRBV4-3 | NA | TGCGCCAGCAGCCAAGATTGGTCAGCCTCCTACGAGCAGTACTTC | CASSQDWSASYEQYF
NA | TRBJ2-2 | TRBV6-5 | NA | TGTGCCAGCAGTTACGTATGGACGGTGAACACCGGGGAGCTGTTTTTT | CASSYVWTVNTGELFF
NA | TRBJ2-3 | TRBV27 | TRBD2 | TGTGCCAGCAGCGTGTTTGGCGGGAGGGCCCTAGAGATAGATACGCAGTATTTT | CASSVFGGRALEIDTQYF
NA | TRBJ2-4 | TRBV28 | NA | TGTGCCAGCAGTTTAGCCACCGGGACTTTCGACATTCAGTACTTC | CASSLATGTFDIQYF
NA | TRBJ2-5 | TRBV2 | NA | TGTGCCAGCAGTGAAGCGGCGGACAGAATAACTCAAGAGACCCAGTACTTC | CASSEAADRITQETQYF
NA | TRBJ2-5 | TRBV2 | TRBD1 | TGTGCCAGTACAGGACAGGGCGGGTACCAAGAGACCCAGTACTTC | CASTGQGGYQETQYF
NA | TRBJ1-1 | TRBV5-1 | NA | TGCGCCAGCAGCTTGAGAGAGGCCGACACTGAAGCTTTCTTT | CASSLREADTEAFF
NA | TRBJ1-2 | TRBV27 | NA | TGTGCCAGCGGCCTCGGCAGGGGCTATGGCTACACCTTC | CASGLGRGYGYTF